The sequence of this T cell receptor (beta chain) was determined in a study of T cells in Graves' hyperthyroidism and ophthalmopathy. Study outcomes and limitations: Most clonotypes expanded in the thyroid (above 0.001) were also present in blood.

TCR beta CDR3 sequences were amplified from RNA transcripts. The study used the HTBI primer set for a first-round RT-PCR of the TCR CDR3. TCRdb reprocessed the multiplex PCR reads via MiXCR and lists one record per CDR3 protein. The sample has a few hundred thousand distinct CDR3 sequences; around 15% are singletons. V was pared by 2 bases and J by 3 bases, with 14 bases between. The CDR3 covers 15 residues. With respect to this clonotype: Its specificity is not known.

The sequence came from a woman aged 40 to 50 with Graves' hyperthyroidism. The chain links TRBV12-3 or TRBV12-4 to TRBJ2-7; D remains unclear. What was sequenced was blood. The CDR3 coding sequence is TGTGCCAGCAGTTTAAGTTTGCGACTGATCTACGAGCAGTACTTC. Translation gives CASSLSLRLIYEQYF.